Given below is one T cell receptor (beta chain) in context. This clonotype was observed a handful of times. This receptor's antigen is unknown. Base quality data are lacking; no much larger clone is found one base away. TCR alpha and beta CDR3 regions were amplified with the iRepertoire nested amplicon-rescue multiplex PCR (arm-PCR) platform from RNA. The input for one-step reverse transcription and amplification was about 85-450 ng of tissue mRNA or PBMC total RNA. Following bead purification, Illumina adapters were added through a secondary multiplex PCR, and the libraries were then gel-purified between 200 and 400 bp. The libraries contained internal 6-nucleotide barcodes that were used for demultiplexing. Sequencing of libraries was performed on an Illumina MiSeq with 2x220 or 2x250 nucleotide paired-end reads. Processing in the source paper ran as follows. Paired reads were merged using FLASH 1.2.11 and were aligned to the GRCh37 human genome using BWA-MEM, after which TRA and TRB reads were extracted. For V and J assignment, an IMGT-derived reference of cassette sequences and CDR3 motifs that included pseudogenes was used. Reads were translated in three frames, and productive CDR3s were defined as those with a C...FGXG motif and no stop codons. Clonotypes were defined as unique combinations of V-J cassette pair and CDR3 amino acid sequence. Hamming distance filtering was applied to reads, with thresholds set by the sequence error rate of each sample in mapped regions. TCRdb trimmed the raw reads at Q25, called clones with MiXCR and kept productive beta chains. Records with the same CDR3 protein are collapsed into one entry carrying the most frequent genes and DNA. The V and J calls shown here were made by TCRdb, not taken from the authors' results. The sample table records approximately 110,000 distinct CDR3 sequences; around 23% of these occur just once. In total, the top ten clones hold approximately 14% of the sample.

V is clipped by 3 bases and J by 3 bases, and the sequence between their germline boundaries is 18 bases long. According to the germline V gene, CDR1 reads MGHRA and CDR2 reads YSYEKL. The CDR3 measures 16 amino acids from cysteine to phenylalanine. Only the CDR3 region is kept as DNA, spanning 48 bases read in frame from base 1. This entry comes from a study of glioma-infiltrating T cells (dated by TCRdb to 2015 to 2016). Regarding the study in general: Sequencing of TCR alpha- and beta-chain repertoires was performed on glioma tissue, on non-neoplastic brain tissue, and on matched peripheral blood mononuclear cells. Each tissue-infiltrating repertoire was compared with the same patient's peripheral blood repertoire to measure divergence between tissue and blood T-cell populations. The paired cohort comprised three low-grade glioma patients, 8 or 9 primary glioblastoma patients and three non-glioma patients contributing non-neoplastic brain tissue.

Results the study describes overall, beyond this receptor: Very few CDR3 sequences were shared between tissue and blood, attributed to high CDR3 diversity and limited sampling. The group comparisons were based on small numbers of patients: three non-neoplastic, three low-grade glioma and seven or eight glioblastoma patients. VJ-independent divergence between tissue and blood was lower than expected in non-neoplastic patients but higher than expected in all gliomas, particularly low-grade gliomas.

Sequenced input: glioma tissue, nonneoplastic brain tissue, or PBMCs (not recorded which). The source of this sequence is a human donor with low-grade glioma or glioblastoma, undergoing nonglioma brain surgery, or in good health (not recorded which). The chain couples TRBV4-1 to TRBJ2-7, with an unclear D gene assignment. The base sequence is TGCGCCAGCAGCCAGCCCTACACCCTTCTCTTCTACGAGCAGTACTTC. It is translated as CASSQPYTLLFYEQYF.